This T cell receptor beta chain was identified during a study of cytomegalovirus exposure and HLA in healthy donors. As concerns this clone: Its antigen is unknown.

Regarding the study as a whole: Analysis was carried out at a later point, and it linked a missense DCLRE1C variant to TCR beta V- and J-gene trimming.

Germline V lookup: CDR1 KGHSH, CDR2 LQKENI. The CDR3 runs to 14 residues. V lost 4 bases and J lost 3; bases outside the gene matches: 3. The PCR had 60 Vbeta and 13 Jbeta primers. Using immunoSEQ multiplex PCR, the repertoire was profiled, and TCRdb retains in-frame clones only, with some absent. The sample carries around 170,000 clones, approximately 71% recorded once. The gene calls are TRBV18 and TRBJ2-5, with TRBD1 identical over 9 bases. The receptor was derived from a girl aged 5-17 years in good health and CMV-seronegative. The source material was PBMCs. The DNA of the CDR3 is TGTGCCAGCTCACGCAGACAGGGGGAAGAGACCCAGTACTTC. Its translation is CASSRRQGEETQYF.